The 4 T cell receptor beta chains in this list originate from one sample, sequenced in a study of graft-versus-host responses after intestinal transplantation (dated by TCRdb to the early 2020s). Receptor amplification or capture employed the immunoSEQ multiplex PCR assay. TCRdb re-hosts the immuneACCESS table, in-frame sequences only. Its copies lack some clones; in the studies checked, an unresolved V gene accounts for under half of them, and the cause for the rest is not known. The sample table contains 9,500 to 15,000 clones; only one count was recorded for over 65% of them. Roughly 4.3% of the sample lies in the top ten. To isolate intraepithelial and lamina propria lymphocytes from graft specimens, dithiothreitol, EDTA incubations and collagenase D digestion were used. The sequencing used ileum tissue, collected 142 days after intestinal transplantation. These TCRs come from a human patient who received an intestinal transplant, so some T cells may come from the graft donor.

The chain uses TRBV5-6 and TRBJ2-1, with a possible D match to TRBD2 (6 bases). CDR1 and CDR2 from the germline V gene are SGHDT and YYEEEE. Trimming took off 0 bases at V and 2 bases at J, with 6 bases between the two ends. This CDR3 is built from 14 residues. In nucleotides, the CDR3 is TGTGCCAGCAGCTTGGGGACTACCTACAATGAGCAGTTCTTC. Its protein is CASSLGTTYNEQFF.

This clone was counted a single time. The chain employs TRBV5-1 and TRBJ2-1; 8 bases match TRBD2. The CDR3 loop spans 16 amino acids. CDR1 SGHRS and CDR2 YFSETQ come from the germline V gene. The trim removed 0 bases at V and 2 bases at J, leaving 4 bases unmatched. The CDR3 protein is CASSLAGGVAYNEQFF. For the CDR3, the DNA is TGCGCCAGCAGCTTGGCGGGGGGGGTGGCCTACAATGAGCAGTTCTTC. Complete variable domain (other parts from reference TRBV5-1 and TRBJ2-1): KAGVTQTPRYLIKTRGQQVTLSCSPISGHRSVSWYQQTPGQGLQFLFEYFSETQRNKGNFPGRFSGRQFSNSRSEMNVSTLELGDSALYLCASSLAGGVAYNEQFFGPGTRLTVL.

The chain links TRBV7-9 to TRBJ2-1, with D possibly TRBD1 on 5 matching bases. CDR1 and CDR2 from the germline V gene are SEHNR and FQNEAQ (reference sequence). Trimming shortened V by 6 bases and J by 9 bases, and 12 bases separated the two germline ends. This CDR3 is 12 amino acids long. The chain's CDR3 is CASRTPRGEQFF. The CDR3 DNA follows: TGTGCCAGCAGGACCCCTAGGGGTGAGCAGTTCTTC.

The chain uses TRBV5-4 and TRBJ2-1, with 10 bases lining up with TRBD2. The CDR3 runs 16 residues. From germline, CDR1 is SGHNT and CDR2 YYREEE (reference sequence). The ends lost 5 bases at V and 8 bases at J; junction bases unmatched: 13. CDR3 coding DNA: TGTGCCAGCAGTTCGACGGCGGGACTAGCGTCCGATGAGCAGTTCTTC. Protein product: CASSSTAGLASDEQFF.